The rows below give T cell receptor beta chains drawn from one sample of a study of tumor-infiltrating lymphocytes in oesophageal squamous cell carcinoma. TCRdb independently ran MiXCR on the PCR reads; one entry per CDR3 protein. This table has 3,000 to 4,000 distinct CDR3 sequences, less than 20% appearing once. The sample consisted of normal esophageal tissue next to the tumor. The receptors here all came from a male donor with esophageal squamous cell carcinoma. Both conserved end residues are part of each CDR3. The order of the fields is clone size, V gene, D gene, J gene, CDR3 protein, CDR3 DNA. A D gene is named only where the DNA matches it firmly. Clone size is given for some rows only: seen once, a few or many times, or a class if the clone is expanded.

>few|TRBV4-1|.|TRBJ2-3
CASSPGGYSTDTQYF
TGCGCCAGCAGCCCTGGAGGTTACAGCACAGATACGCAGTATTTT
>.|TRBV18|.|TRBJ2-5
CASSPPPGTNQETQYF
TGTGCCAGCTCACCACCTCCAGGGACAAACCAAGAGACCCAGTACTTC
>few|TRBV10-1|.|TRBJ2-6
CASSEGVGAGANVLTF
TGCGCCAGCAGTGAAGGTGTGGGGGCCGGGGCCAACGTCCTGACTTTC
>medium-sized|TRBV12-3/TRBV12-4|.|TRBJ2-5
CASSLRKWETQYF
TGTGCCAGCAGTTTACGGAAATGGGAGACCCAGTACTTC
>.|TRBV6-2/TRBV6-3|.|TRBJ1-2
CASSEYRGTDGYTF
TGTGCCAGCAGTGAATACCGAGGTACGGATGGCTACACCTTC
>few|TRBV7-8|.|TRBJ2-6
CASSLSFSGANVLTF
TGTGCCAGCAGCTTAAGTTTCTCTGGGGCCAACGTCCTGACTTTC
>.|TRBV5-4|.|TRBJ1-2
CASSLAGVSANYGYTF
TGTGCCAGCAGCTTGGCAGGGGTCTCGGCTAACTATGGCTACACCTTC
>.|TRBV28|.|TRBJ1-1
CASSLFSPTIGLNTEAFF
TGTGCCAGCAGTTTATTCTCCCCGACAATAGGGCTGAACACTGAAGCTTTCTTT
>many|TRBV5-1|.|TRBJ2-1
CASSTDSHNEQFF
TGCGCCAGCAGCACGGACAGTCACAATGAGCAGTTCTTC
>few|TRBV12-5|TRBD2|TRBJ2-1
CASAQSGGQAINEQFF
TGTGCTAGTGCCCAAAGCGGGGGGCAAGCTATCAATGAGCAGTTCTTC
>many|TRBV19|.|TRBJ1-4
CASSIGQGYAEKLFF
TGTGCCAGTAGTATAGGCCAGGGTTATGCTGAAAAACTGTTTTTT
>many|TRBV6-1|TRBD1|TRBJ1-1
CASSRDRVRTEAFF
TGTGCCAGCAGTCGCGACAGGGTGAGGACTGAAGCTTTCTTT
>.|TRBV9|TRBD2|TRBJ2-1
CASSVVGTSSEQFF
TGTGCCAGCAGCGTAGTTGGGACTAGCAGCGAGCAGTTCTTC
>.|TRBV10-3|.|TRBJ1-1
CAIRTDSPNTEAFF
TGTGCCATCAGGACGGACAGTCCGAACACTGAAGCTTTCTTT
>few|TRBV20-1|TRBD2|TRBJ2-3
CSALAGGTDTQYF
TGCAGTGCTCTAGCGGGGGGAACAGATACGCAGTATTTT
>medium-sized|TRBV12-3/TRBV12-4|TRBD2|TRBJ2-1
CASSSTLAGENEQFF
TGTGCCAGCAGTTCTACCCTAGCGGGGGAAAATGAGCAGTTCTTC
>many|TRBV2|.|TRBJ2-2
CASKRGPNTGELFF
TGTGCCAGCAAGAGGGGCCCGAACACCGGGGAGCTGTTTTTT
>.|TRBV14|.|TRBJ2-5
CASSQELGGLGETQYF
TGTGCCAGCAGCCAAGAGCTGGGCGGGCTGGGGGAGACCCAGTACTTC
>medium-sized|TRBV7-3|.|TRBJ2-1
CASSLSGGVGEQFF
TGTGCCAGCAGCTTATCAGGCGGGGTGGGTGAGCAGTTCTTC
>many|TRBV25-1|.|TRBJ2-7
CASSEVGQLAYEQYF
TGTGCCAGCAGTGAAGTCGGACAGCTCGCCTACGAGCAGTACTTC
>many|TRBV2|.|TRBJ2-2
CASSRDTLNTGELFF
TGTGCCAGCAGCAGGGACACCCTTAACACCGGGGAGCTGTTTTTT
>few|TRBV12-2|.|TRBJ2-5
CASRLAPGQGNSPLHF
TGTGCAAGTCGCTTAGCGCCAGGACAGGGGAATTCACCCCTCCACTTC
>many|TRBV28|.|TRBJ2-5
CARYPEQETQYF
TGTGCCAGGTACCCAGAGCAAGAGACCCAGTACTTC
>many|TRBV12-3/TRBV12-4|.|TRBJ1-1
CASSSLGGNTEAFF
TGTGCCAGCAGTTCCCTCGGCGGGAACACTGAAGCTTTCTTT
>many|TRBV5-4|.|TRBJ1-1
CASSSPEKDEAFF
TGTGCCAGCAGCTCACCTGAGAAGGACGAAGCTTTCTTT
>large|TRBV7-2|.|TRBJ2-3
CASSLEVEQPDTQYF
TGTGCCAGCAGCTTAGAGGTCGAGCAGCCAGATACGCAGTATTTT